The sequence of this T cell receptor beta chain was determined in a study of T cell responses to AZD1222 COVID-19 vaccine. Study-level information: Second-dose intervals of approximately 4 or approximately 12 weeks were pooled. The study, taken as a whole, reports: Only a handful of people who got AZD1222 tested seropositive at baseline. There were vaccine-associated CD4 TCRs across spike, dominant at 160-218 and 743-854.

Measured with immunoSEQ multiplex PCR; TCRdb has only the in-frame clones, and not every one. Of roughly 180,000 clones in the sample, over 75% were seen once. V was cut by 1 base and J by 5 bases, with 11 bases left in between. Per the germline V gene, CDR1 is SGHNT and CDR2 is YENEEA. The CDR3 has 15 amino acids. About this clone itself: What it recognizes is unknown.

The rearrangement joins TRBV11-3 to TRBJ2-2; D not resolved. The specimen was peripheral blood, collected on day 0 of AZD1222 vaccination. This TCR was recovered from an adult in good health. The CDR3: CASSLGGSATGELFF. The CDR3 DNA sequence: TGTGCCAGCAGCTTAGGAGGATCAGCTACCGGGGAGCTGTTTTTT.